Given below is one T cell receptor beta chain in context. Its specificity is unknown. The record originates from a study of T cells in Graves' hyperthyroidism and ophthalmopathy. Study results and limitations: Blood samples included most of the expanded thyroid clonotypes exceeding 0.001.

V was pared by 4 bases and J by 7 bases, with 13 bases between. The germline gives CDR1 LGHDT, CDR2 YNNKEL (reference sequence). The CDR3 covers 14 residues. Amplification targeted TCR beta CDR3 regions from RNA transcripts. HTBI primers were employed in a first-round RT-PCR of the TCR CDR3. Via MiXCR, TCRdb re-called the multiplex PCR reads, giving one row per CDR3 protein. Of 410,000 or so distinct CDR3 sequences in the sample, 14% to 15% were seen once. The sample consisted of blood. V is TRBV3-1 and J is TRBJ2-2, with no clear D. This clonotype was obtained from a young man with Graves' ophthalmopathy. CDR3: CASSPTTPFGELFF. CDR3 nucleotides: TGTGCCAGCAGCCCTACGACTCCTTTCGGGGAGCTGTTTTTT.